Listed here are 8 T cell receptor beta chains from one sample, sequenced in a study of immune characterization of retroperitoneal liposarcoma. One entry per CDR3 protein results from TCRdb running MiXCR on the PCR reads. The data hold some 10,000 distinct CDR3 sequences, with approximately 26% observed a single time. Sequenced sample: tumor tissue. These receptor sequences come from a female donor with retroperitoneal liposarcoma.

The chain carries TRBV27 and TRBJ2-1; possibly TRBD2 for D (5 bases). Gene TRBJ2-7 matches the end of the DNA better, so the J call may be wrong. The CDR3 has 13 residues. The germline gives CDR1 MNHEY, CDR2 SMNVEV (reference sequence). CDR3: CASRRATDYEQYF. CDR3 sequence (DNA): TGTGCCAGCCGGCGGGCAACAGACTACGAGCAGTACTTC.

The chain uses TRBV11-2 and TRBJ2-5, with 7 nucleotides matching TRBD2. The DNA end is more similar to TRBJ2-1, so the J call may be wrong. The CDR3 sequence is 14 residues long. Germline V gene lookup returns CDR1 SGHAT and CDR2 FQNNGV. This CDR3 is CASRLGGKQETQFF. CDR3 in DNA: TGTGCCAGCAGGCTGGGGGGGAAACAAGAGACCCAGTTCTTC.

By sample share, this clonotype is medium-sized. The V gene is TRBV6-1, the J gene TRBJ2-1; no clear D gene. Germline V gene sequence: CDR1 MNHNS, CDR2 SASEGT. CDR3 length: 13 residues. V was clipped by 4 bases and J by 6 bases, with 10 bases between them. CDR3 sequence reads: CASSVPIPNEQFF. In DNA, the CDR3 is TGTGCCAGCAGTGTCCCGATACCCAATGAGCAGTTCTTC.

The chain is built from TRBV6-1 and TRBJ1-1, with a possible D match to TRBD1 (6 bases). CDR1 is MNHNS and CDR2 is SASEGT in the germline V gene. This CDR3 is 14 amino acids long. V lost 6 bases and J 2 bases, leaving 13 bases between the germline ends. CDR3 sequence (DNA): TGTGCCAGCAGCCTGAACAGGGAAAACACTGAAGCTTTCTTT. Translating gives CASSLNRENTEAFF.

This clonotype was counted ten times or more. Here the CDR3 reads CASRAYSGLEAKNIQFF. DNA of the CDR3: TGTGCCAGCAGGGCCTACTCCGGACTCGAGGCCAAAAACATTCAGTTCTTC. V is TRBV6-1 and J is TRBJ2-4, with D maybe TRBD2 (5 bases). The J call may be incorrect, as the DNA end agrees better with TRBJ2-1. From germline, CDR1 is MNHNS and CDR2 SASEGT. CDR3 length: 17 residues.

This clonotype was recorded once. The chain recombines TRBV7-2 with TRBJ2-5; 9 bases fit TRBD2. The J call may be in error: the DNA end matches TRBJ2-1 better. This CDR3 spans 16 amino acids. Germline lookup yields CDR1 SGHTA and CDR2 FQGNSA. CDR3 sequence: CASSLGLTSGQETQFF. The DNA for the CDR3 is TGTGCCAGCAGCTTAGGCTTGACTAGCGGACAAGAGACCCAGTTCTTC.

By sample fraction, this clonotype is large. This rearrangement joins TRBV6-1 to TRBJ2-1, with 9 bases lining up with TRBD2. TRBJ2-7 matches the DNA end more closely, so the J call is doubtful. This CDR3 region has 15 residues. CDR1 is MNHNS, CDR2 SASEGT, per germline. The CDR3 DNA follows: TGTGCCAGCAGGACCGGGGCGGGGGGGACCTACGAGCAGTACTTC. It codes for CASRTGAGGTYEQYF.

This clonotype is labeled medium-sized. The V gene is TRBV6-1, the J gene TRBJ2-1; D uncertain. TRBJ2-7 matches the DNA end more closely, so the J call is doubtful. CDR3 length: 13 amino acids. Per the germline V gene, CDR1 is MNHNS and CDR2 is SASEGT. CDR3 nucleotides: TGTGCCAGCAGTTATACGTGGAACAATGAGCAGTACTTC. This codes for CASSYTWNNEQYF.